This T cell receptor beta chain was obtained from a study of shared clonotypes between healthy human individuals. V lost 5 bases to trimming and J lost 4 bases, with 20 bases between them. Germline V gene sequence: CDR1 MDHEN, CDR2 SYDVKM. The CDR3 is 16 residues long. Sequencing used immunoSEQ multiplex PCR; TCRdb keeps in-frame clones, though not all of them. The sample consists of 170,000 or so clones, 66% of them appearing once. This TCR was recovered from a man in his thirties or forties in good health. The sequencing sample was made of memory CD4+ T cells sorted from blood. The sample's subset: CD45RA-negative fraction. V gene TRBV28 combines with J gene TRBJ1-1, with D possibly matching TRBD1 (6 bases). The CDR3 spells CASSRRQGPRSTEAFF. The CDR3 nucleotides read TGTGCCAGCAGTCGCCGCCAGGGGCCGCGGAGCACTGAAGCTTTCTTT.